What follows are 7 T cell receptor beta chains derived from one specimen sequenced in a study of OX40 agonist ivuxolimab in advanced cancers. Using immunoSEQ multiplex PCR, the repertoire was profiled, and TCRdb retains in-frame clones only, with some absent. The table shows fewer than 80,000 clones, with 85% occurring only once. The sample consisted of CD4+ or CD8+ T cells sorted from blood, taken in a trial of the OX40 agonist ivuxolimab. These receptors were obtained from an adult with an advanced solid tumor such as melanoma, head and neck, liver or kidney cancer.

The rearrangement uses TRBV11-3 and TRBJ2-5; 7 bases match TRBD2. CDR3 length: 15 amino acids. Per the germline V gene, CDR1 is SGHNT and CDR2 is YENEEA. V was pared by 0 bases and J by 4 bases, with 5 bases of the junction left unmatched. CDR3: CASSLESGVGETQYF. For the CDR3, the DNA is TGTGCCAGCAGCTTAGAAAGCGGGGTGGGAGAGACCCAGTACTTC.

This chain links TRBV4-1 with TRBJ2-1; 10 bases match TRBD1. Germline trimming cut 4 bases from V and 8 bases from J; bases unmatched to any gene: 8. CDR1 MGHRA and CDR2 YSYEKL come from the germline V gene. There are 15 residues in the CDR3. This CDR3 reads CASSRQGAQFDEQFF. CDR3 DNA: TGCGCCAGCAGCCGACAGGGGGCTCAGTTCGATGAGCAGTTCTTC.

The V call is TRBV11-3, the J call TRBJ2-7; TRBD1 matches 10 bases. The CDR3 spans 15 residues. The V gene end was trimmed by 5 bases and the J gene end by 2 bases; junction bases not matched to a gene: 6. Germline V gene data show CDR1 as SGHNT and CDR2 as YENEEA. The CDR3 here is CASSPPGQGAYEQYF. CDR3 coding DNA: TGTGCCAGCAGCCCCCCTGGACAGGGGGCCTACGAGCAGTACTTC.

The chain links TRBV9 to TRBJ2-3; 7 nucleotides align to TRBD1. With V trimmed by 4 bases and J by 4 bases, 15 bases remained unmatched. The CDR3 covers 17 residues. Germline-derived CDR1 and CDR2 are SGDLS and YYNGEE. The CDR3 nucleotides read TGTGCCAGCAGCCTAGGGACAGCAAGGGTCAGGTCAGATACGCAGTATTTT. This codes for CASSLGTARVRSDTQYF.

The rearrangement uses TRBV25-1 and TRBJ1-5, with D possibly TRBD1 on 5 matching bases. Germline CDR1 is MGHDK and CDR2 is SYGVNS. V was cut by 3 bases and J by 1 base, with 7 bases left in between. The CDR3 extends over 14 amino acids. The CDR3 reads CASSEEGSNQPQHF. The CDR3 DNA sequence: TGTGCCAGCAGTGAGGAGGGGAGCAATCAGCCCCAGCATTTT.

This clone has only a few counts. The chain combines TRBV9 with TRBJ2-7; a weak D match, TRBD2 (6 bases). In germline, CDR1 is SGDLS, CDR2 YYNGEE. The CDR3 has 13 amino acids. Trimming took 4 bases from V and 5 from J, leaving 13 bases between them. This CDR3 is CASSSSDTHEQYF. DNA for the CDR3: TGTGCCAGCAGCTCTAGCGACACGCACGAGCAGTACTTC.

The J gene is TRBJ2-3, the V gene TRBV4-3, with 10 bases fitting TRBD2. The CDR3 is 19 residues long. Germline loops: CDR1 LGHNA, CDR2 YSLEER. V was clipped by 0 bases and J by 0 bases; unmatched bases: 9. In DNA form, the CDR3 reads TGCGCCAGCAGCCAAGATCTCCTAGCGGGGGCCACGAGCACAGATACGCAGTATTTT. Translating it yields CASSQDLLAGATSTDTQYF.